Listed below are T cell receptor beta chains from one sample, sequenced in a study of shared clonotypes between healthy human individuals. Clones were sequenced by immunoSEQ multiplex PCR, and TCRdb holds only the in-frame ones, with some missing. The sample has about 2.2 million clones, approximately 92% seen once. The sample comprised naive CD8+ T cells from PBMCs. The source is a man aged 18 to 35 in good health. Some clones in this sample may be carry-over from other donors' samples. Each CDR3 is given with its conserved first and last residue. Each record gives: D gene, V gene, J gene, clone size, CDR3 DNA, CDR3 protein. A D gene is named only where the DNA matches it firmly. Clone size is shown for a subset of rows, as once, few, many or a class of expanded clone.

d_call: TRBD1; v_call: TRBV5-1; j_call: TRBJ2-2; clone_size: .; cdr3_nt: TGCGCCAGCAGCTTGAATAGCCTGCAGGGGGACGGGGAGCTGTTTTTT; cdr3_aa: CASSLNSLQGDGELFF
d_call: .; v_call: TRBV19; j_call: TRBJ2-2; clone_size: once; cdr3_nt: TGTGCCAGTAGTGCGTCACGGGAGCTGTTTTTT; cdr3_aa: CASSASRELFF
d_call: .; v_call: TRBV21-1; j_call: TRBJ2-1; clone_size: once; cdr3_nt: TGTGCCAGCAGCAAAAAGACTAGCGGGCATATCAGGCCTTGCTCCTACAATGAGCAGTTCTTC; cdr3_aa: CASSKKTSGHIRPCSYNEQFF
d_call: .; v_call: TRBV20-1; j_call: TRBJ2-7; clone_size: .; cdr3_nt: TGCAGTGCTAGGGACTCCTACGAGCAGTACTTC; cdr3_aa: CSARDSYEQYF
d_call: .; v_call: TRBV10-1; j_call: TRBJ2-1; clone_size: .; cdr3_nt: TGCGCCAGCAGTGAAGTTAACCCGAACTACAATGAGCAGTTCTTC; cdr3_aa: CASSEVNPNYNEQFF
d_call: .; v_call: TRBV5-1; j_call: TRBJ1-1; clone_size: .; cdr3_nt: TGCGCCAGCAGCTTGGAGAGTCGTTTTGCGTATGAAGCTTTCTTT; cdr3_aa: CASSLESRFAYEAFF
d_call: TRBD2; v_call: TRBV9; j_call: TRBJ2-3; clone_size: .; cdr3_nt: TGTGCCAGCAGCGTAGGGGGTGGTAGCGGGACAGATACGCAGTATTTT; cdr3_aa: CASSVGGGSGTDTQYF
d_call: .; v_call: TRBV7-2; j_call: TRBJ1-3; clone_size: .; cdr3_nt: TGTGCCAGCAGCTTATTGGGCGCTGGAAACACCATATATTTT; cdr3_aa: CASSLLGAGNTIYF
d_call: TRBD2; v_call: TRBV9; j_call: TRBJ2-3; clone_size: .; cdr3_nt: TGTGCCAGCAGCGTAGCAGGGACTAGCTCCGATACGCAGTATTTT; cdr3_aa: CASSVAGTSSDTQYF
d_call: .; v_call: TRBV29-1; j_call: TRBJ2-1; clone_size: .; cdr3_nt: TGCAGCGTTGGAGGCGCTAGCGTCTCCTACAATGAGCAGTTCTTC; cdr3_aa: CSVGGASVSYNEQFF
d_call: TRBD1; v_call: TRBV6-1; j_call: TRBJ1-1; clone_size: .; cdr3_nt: TGTGCCATCAAAGTAGGGGGCTGGGTATCCGCTGAAGCTTTCTTT; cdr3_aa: CAIKVGGWVSAEAFF
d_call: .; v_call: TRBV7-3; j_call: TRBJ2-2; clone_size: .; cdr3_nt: TGTGCCAGCAGCCTCCACGGGGGTCCGAACACCGGGGAGCTGTTTTTT; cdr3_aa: CASSLHGGPNTGELFF
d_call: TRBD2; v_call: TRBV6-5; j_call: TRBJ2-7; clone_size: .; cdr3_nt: TGTGCCAGCAGGGATGGACTAGCGGGACCGACCGAGCAGTACTTC; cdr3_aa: CASRDGLAGPTEQYF
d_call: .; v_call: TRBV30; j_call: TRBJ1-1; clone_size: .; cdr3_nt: TGTGCCTGGATGAGGGCGGACACTGAAGCTTTCTTT; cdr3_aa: CAWMRADTEAFF
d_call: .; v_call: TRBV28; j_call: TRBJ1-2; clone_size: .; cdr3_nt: TGTGCCAGCAGTTTAAACCAAGAAGGGGTACATGGCTACACCTTC; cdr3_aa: CASSLNQEGVHGYTF
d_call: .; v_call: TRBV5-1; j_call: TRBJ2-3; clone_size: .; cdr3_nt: TGCGCCAGCAGCTTGAGTGGCGGGACAACAGATACGCAGTATTTT; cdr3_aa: CASSLSGGTTDTQYF
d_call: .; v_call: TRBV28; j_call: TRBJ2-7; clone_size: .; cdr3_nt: TGTGCCAGCACGACCGGGAACGCCTACGAGCAGTACTTC; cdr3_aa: CASTTGNAYEQYF
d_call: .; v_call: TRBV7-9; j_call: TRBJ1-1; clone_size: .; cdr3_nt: TGTGCCAGCAGCCCACACCATCAGGAACCCGGCACTGAAGCTTTCTTT; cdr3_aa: CASSPHHQEPGTEAFF
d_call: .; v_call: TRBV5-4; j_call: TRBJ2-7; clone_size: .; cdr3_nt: TGTGCCAGCAGCAGAGGGGGGTTAGGGGACGAGCAGTACTTC; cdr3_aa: CASSRGGLGDEQYF
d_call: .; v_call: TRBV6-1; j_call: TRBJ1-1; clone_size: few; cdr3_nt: TGTGCCAGCAGGGTCAGGGGGAACACTGAAGCTTTCTTT; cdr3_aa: CASRVRGNTEAFF
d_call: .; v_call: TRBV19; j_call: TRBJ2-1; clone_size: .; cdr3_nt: TGTGCCAGTAGTATCGCTGCAAATGAGCAGTTCTTC; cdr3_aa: CASSIAANEQFF
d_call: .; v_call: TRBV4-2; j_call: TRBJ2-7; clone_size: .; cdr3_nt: TGTGCCAGCAGCCAAGATCTGCCTTCGGGTAGCTACGAGCAGTACTTC; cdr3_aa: CASSQDLPSGSYEQYF
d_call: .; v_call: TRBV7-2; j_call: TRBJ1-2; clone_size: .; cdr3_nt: TGTGCCAGCAGCTTAGTACTGGGGGCGGACTATGGCTACACCTTC; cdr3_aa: CASSLVLGADYGYTF
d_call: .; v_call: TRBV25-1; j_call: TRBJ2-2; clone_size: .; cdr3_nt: TGTGCCAGCAGTGAATTTAGCACCGGGGAGCTGTTTTTT; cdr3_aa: CASSEFSTGELFF
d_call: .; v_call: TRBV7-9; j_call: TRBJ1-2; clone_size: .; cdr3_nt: TGTGCCAGCAGCTTACGACAGTCCTATGGCTACACCTTC; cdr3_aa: CASSLRQSYGYTF
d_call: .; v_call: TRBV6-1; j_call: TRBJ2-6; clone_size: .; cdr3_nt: TGTGCCATACCCACAGGGCCTGGGGCCAACGTCCTGACTTTC; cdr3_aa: CAIPTGPGANVLTF
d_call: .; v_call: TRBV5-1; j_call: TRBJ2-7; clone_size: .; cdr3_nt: TGCGCCAGCAGCTGGGATGACGGGCACGAGCAGTACTTC; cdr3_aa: CASSWDDGHEQYF
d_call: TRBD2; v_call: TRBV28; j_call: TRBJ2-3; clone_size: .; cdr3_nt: TGTGCCAGCACCCGGACTAGCGGGAGGGCCGAAGGCACAGATACGCAGTATTTT; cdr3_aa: CASTRTSGRAEGTDTQYF
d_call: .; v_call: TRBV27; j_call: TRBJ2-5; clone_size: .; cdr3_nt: TGTGCCAGCTCGGACGTTCGTCGGTACCAAGAGACCCAGTACTTC; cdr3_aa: CASSDVRRYQETQYF
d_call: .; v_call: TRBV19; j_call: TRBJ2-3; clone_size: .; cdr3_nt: TGTGCCAGTAGTATACAGGGAGGCGCAGATACGCAGTATTTT; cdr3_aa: CASSIQGGADTQYF
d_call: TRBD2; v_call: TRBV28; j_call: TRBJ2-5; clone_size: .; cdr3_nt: TGTGCCAGCAGTTCAAGGACTAGCGGGAGGAGGGAGACCCAGTACTTC; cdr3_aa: CASSSRTSGRRETQYF